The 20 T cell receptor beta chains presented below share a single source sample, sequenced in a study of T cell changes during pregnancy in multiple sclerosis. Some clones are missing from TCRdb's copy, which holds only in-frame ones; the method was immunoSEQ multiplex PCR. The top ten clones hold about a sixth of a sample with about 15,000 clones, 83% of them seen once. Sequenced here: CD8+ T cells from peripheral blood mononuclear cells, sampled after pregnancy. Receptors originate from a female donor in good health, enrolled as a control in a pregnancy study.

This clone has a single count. CDR3 in amino acids: CAFGQGLYGYTF. The CDR3 DNA follows: TGTGCCTTCGGACAGGGCTTATATGGCTACACCTTC. The chain couples TRBV27 to TRBJ1-2; 8 bases agree with TRBD1. V shed 11 bases and J 5 bases; nucleotides not matched to a gene: 7. The CDR3 runs to 12 residues. The germline gives CDR1 MNHEY, CDR2 SMNVEV (reference sequence).

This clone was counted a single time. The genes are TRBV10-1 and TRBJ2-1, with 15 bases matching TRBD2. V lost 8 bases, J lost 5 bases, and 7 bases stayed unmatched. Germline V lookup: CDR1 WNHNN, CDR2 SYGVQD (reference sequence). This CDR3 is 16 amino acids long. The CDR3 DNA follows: TGCGCCAGCGCCTCGGGACTAGCGGGGGGACACAATGAGCAGTTCTTC. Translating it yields CASASGLAGGHNEQFF.

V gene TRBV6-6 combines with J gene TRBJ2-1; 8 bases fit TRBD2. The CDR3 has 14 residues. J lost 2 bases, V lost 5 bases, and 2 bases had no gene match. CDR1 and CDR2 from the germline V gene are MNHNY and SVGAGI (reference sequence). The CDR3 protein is CASSTSGAYNEQFF. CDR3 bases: TGTGCCAGCAGTACTAGCGGAGCCTACAATGAGCAGTTCTTC.

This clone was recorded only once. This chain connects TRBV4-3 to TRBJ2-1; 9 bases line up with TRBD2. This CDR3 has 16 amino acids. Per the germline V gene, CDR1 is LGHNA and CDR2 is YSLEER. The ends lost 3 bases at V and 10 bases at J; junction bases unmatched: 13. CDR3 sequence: CASSHNIELAGLEQFF. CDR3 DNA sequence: TGCGCCAGCAGCCATAATATTGAGCTAGCGGGGCTAGAGCAGTTCTTC.

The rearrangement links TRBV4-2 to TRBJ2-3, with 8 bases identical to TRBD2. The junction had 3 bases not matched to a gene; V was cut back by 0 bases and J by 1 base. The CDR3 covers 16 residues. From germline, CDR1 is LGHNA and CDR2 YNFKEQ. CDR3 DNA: TGTGCCAGCAGCCAAGAGGACGGGGGGGGCACAGATACGCAGTATTTT. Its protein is CASSQEDGGGTDTQYF.

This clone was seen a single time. CDR3 residues: CASSSISSSTDTQYF. The CDR3 DNA sequence: TGTGCCAGTAGTTCCATTAGCAGTAGCACAGATACGCAGTATTTT. This chain connects TRBV19 to TRBJ2-3; no reliable D call. V lost 5 bases and J 0 bases, leaving 12 bases between the germline ends. CDR1 is LNHDA, CDR2 SQIVND, per germline (reference sequence). The CDR3 has 15 amino acids.

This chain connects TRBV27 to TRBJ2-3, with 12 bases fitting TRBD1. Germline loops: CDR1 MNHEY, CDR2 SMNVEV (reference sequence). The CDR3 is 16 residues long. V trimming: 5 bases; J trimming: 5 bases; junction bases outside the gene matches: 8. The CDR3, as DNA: TGTGCCAGCAGTACCCGGGACAGGGGGCAGAGAGATACGCAGTATTTT. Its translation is CASSTRDRGQRDTQYF.

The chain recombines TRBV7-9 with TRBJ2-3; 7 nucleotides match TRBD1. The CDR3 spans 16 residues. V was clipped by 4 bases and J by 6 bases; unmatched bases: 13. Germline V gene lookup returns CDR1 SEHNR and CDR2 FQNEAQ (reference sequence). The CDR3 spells CASSSDEGAYPDTQYF. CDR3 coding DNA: TGTGCCAGCAGCTCGGACGAGGGGGCGTACCCCGATACGCAGTATTTT.

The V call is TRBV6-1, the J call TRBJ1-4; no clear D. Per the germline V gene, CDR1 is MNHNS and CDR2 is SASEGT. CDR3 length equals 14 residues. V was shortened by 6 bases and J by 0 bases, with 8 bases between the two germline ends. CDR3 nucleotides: TGTGCCAGCAGAGAGAGTGCAACTAATGAAAAACTGTTTTTT. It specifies CASRESATNEKLFF.

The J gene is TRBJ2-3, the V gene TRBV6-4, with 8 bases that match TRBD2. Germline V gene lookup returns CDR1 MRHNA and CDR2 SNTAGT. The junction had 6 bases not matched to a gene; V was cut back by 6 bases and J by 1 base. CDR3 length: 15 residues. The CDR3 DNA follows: TGTGCCAGCAGCGGTAAAGCGGGGGGCACAGATACGCAGTATTTT. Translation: CASSGKAGGTDTQYF.

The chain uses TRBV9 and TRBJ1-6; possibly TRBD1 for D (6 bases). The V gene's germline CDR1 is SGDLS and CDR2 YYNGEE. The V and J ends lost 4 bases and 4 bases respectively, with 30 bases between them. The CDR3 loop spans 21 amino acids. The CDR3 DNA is TGTGCCAGCAGCCTTAACGCGGACAGCCCGCTATTCCTTGAATATAATTCACCCCTCCACTTT. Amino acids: CASSLNADSPLFLEYNSPLHF.

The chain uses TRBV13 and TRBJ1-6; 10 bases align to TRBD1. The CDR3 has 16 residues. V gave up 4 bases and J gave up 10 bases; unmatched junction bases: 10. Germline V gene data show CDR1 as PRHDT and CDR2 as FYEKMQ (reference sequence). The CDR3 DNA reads TGTGCCAGCAGCTCCCGGGACAGGGGAAATCGGTCACCCCTCCACTTT. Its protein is CASSSRDRGNRSPLHF. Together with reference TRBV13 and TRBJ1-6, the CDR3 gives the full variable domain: AAGVIQSPRHLIKEKRETATLKCYPIPRHDTVYWYQQGPGQDPQFLISFYEKMQSDKGSIPDRFSAQQFSDYHSELNMSSLELGDSALYFCASSSRDRGNRSPLHFGNGTRLTVT.

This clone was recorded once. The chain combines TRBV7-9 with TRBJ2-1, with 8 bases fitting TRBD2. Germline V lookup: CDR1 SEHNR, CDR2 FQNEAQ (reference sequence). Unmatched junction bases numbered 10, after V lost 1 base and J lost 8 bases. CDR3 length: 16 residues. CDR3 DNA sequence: TGTGCCAGCAGCTTAGTTAGGGGGACTAGAACCCATGAGCAGTTCTTC. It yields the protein CASSLVRGTRTHEQFF.

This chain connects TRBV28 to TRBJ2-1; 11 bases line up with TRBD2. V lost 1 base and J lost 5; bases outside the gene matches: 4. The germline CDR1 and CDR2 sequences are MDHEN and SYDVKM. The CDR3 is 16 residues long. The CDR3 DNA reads TGTGCCAGCAGTTTATTGGTACTAGCGGGAGACAATGAGCAGTTCTTC. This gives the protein CASSLLVLAGDNEQFF.

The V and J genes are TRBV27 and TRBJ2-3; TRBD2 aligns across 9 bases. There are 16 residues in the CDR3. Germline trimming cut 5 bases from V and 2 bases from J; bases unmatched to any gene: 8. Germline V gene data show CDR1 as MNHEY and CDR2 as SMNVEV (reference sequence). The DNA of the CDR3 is TGTGCCAGCAGTCGTACGGGACTAGCCTCCACAGATACGCAGTATTTT. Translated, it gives CASSRTGLASTDTQYF.

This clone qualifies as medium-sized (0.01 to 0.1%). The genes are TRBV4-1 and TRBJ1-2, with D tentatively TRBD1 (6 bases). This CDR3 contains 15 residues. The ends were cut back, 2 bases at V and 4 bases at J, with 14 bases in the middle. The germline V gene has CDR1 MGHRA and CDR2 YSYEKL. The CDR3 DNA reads TGCGCCAGCAGCCAAATTGGAACAGGGCTCTATGGCTACACCTTC. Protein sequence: CASSQIGTGLYGYTF.

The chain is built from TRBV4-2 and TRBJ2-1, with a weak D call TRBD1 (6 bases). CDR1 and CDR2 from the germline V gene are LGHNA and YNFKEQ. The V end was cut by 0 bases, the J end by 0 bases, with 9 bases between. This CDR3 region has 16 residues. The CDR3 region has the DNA TGTGCCAGCAGCCAAGAAGAAGGGGGCTCCTACAATGAGCAGTTCTTC. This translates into CASSQEEGGSYNEQFF.

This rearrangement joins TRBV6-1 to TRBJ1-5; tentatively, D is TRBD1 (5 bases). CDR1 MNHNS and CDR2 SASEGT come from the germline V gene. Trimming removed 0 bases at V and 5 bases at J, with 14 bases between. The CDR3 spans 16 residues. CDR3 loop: CASSEAEGLGDQPQHF. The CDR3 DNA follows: TGTGCCAGCAGTGAAGCGGAGGGGCTAGGCGATCAGCCCCAGCATTTT.

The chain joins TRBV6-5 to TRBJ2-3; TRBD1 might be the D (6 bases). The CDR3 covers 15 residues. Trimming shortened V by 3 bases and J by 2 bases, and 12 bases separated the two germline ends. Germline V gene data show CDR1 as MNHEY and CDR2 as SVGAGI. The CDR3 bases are TGTGCCAGCAGTTATAGGGGGATTAACACAGATACGCAGTATTTT. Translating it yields CASSYRGINTDTQYF.

The CDR3 here is CASSEITSGKPYEQYF. As DNA, the CDR3 is TGTGCCAGCAGTGAAATTACTAGCGGGAAACCCTACGAGCAGTACTTC. The chain employs TRBV2 and TRBJ2-7; 10 bases line up with TRBD2. Germline V gene data show CDR1 as SNHLY and CDR2 as FYNNEI. V was clipped by 2 bases and J by 2 bases; unmatched bases: 6. This CDR3 spans 16 amino acids.